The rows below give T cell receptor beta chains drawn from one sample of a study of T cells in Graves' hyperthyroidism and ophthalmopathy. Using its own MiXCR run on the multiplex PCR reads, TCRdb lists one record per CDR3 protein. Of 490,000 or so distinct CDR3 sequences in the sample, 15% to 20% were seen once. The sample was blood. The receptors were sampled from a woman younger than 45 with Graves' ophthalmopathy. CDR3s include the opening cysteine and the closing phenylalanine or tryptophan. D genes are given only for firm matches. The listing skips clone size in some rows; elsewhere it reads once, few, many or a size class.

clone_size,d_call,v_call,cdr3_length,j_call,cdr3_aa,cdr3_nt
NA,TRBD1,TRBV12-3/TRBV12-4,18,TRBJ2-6,CASSTPGQGDAGANVLTF,TGTGCCAGCAGTACGCCGGGACAGGGGGACGCTGGGGCCAACGTCCTGACTTTC
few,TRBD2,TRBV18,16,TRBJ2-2,CASSLLGLADTGELFF,TGTGCCAGCTCACTCCTGGGACTAGCGGACACCGGGGAGCTGTTTTTT
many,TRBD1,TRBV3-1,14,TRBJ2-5,CASSQVGGKTSQYF,TGTGCCAGCAGCCAAGTAGGGGGCAAGACGTCCCAGTACTTC
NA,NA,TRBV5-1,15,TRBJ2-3,CASMSDGLSTDTQYF,TGCGCCAGCATGTCCGACGGACTTAGCACAGATACGCAGTATTTT
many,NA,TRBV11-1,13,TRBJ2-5,CASSLLFQETQYF,TGTGCCAGCAGCCTCCTTTTTCAAGAGACCCAGTACTTC
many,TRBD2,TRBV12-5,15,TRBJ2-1,CASGKGLAAHNEQFF,TGTGCTAGTGGGAAGGGACTAGCGGCCCACAATGAGCAGTTCTTC
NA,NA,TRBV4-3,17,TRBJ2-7,CASSQEVGGQDSYEQYF,TGCGCCAGCAGCCAAGAAGTGGGCGGTCAAGACTCCTACGAGCAGTACTTC
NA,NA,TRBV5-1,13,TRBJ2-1,CASSLEGSNEQFF,TGCGCCAGCAGCTTGGAGGGCAGTAATGAGCAGTTCTTC
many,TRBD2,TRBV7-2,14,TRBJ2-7,CASSLVSGRDEQYF,TGTGCCAGCAGCTTGGTGAGCGGGAGGGACGAGCAGTACTTC
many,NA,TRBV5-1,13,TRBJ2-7,CASSTAYGDEQYF,TGCGCCAGCAGTACGGCATATGGGGACGAGCAGTACTTC
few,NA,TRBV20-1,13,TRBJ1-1,CSASRGINTEAFF,TGCAGTGCTAGTCGGGGGATAAACACTGAAGCTTTCTTT
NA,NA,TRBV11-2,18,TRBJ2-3,CASSSTIFGTFSTDTQYF,TGTGCCAGCAGCTCCACGATCTTCGGGACTTTTAGCACAGATACGCAGTATTTT
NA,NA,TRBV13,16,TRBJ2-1,CASSIIWDDSYNEQFF,TGTGCCAGCAGCATTATATGGGACGACTCCTACAATGAGCAGTTCTTC
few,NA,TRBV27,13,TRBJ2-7,CASSLRFPYEQYF,TGTGCCAGCAGTTTAAGGTTTCCCTACGAGCAGTACTTC
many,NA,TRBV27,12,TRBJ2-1,CASSLETGEQFF,TGTGCCAGCAGTCTTGAGACGGGTGAGCAGTTCTTC
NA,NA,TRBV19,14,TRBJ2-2,CASSTRQPTGELFF,TGTGCCAGTAGTACAAGACAGCCGACCGGGGAGCTGTTTTTT
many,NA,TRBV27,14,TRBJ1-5,CASSFSTGNQPQHF,TGTGCCAGCAGTTTCTCGACAGGCAATCAGCCCCAGCATTTT
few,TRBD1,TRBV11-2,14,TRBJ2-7,CASSFDRGPPEQYF,TGTGCCAGCAGCTTCGACAGGGGGCCACCCGAGCAGTACTTC
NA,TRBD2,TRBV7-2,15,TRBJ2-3,CASSAWGGPGDTQYF,TGTGCCAGCAGCGCCTGGGGAGGGCCGGGAGATACGCAGTATTTT
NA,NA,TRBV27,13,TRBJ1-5,CASRTGSEQPQHF,TGTGCCAGCAGAACAGGGTCTGAACAGCCCCAGCATTTT
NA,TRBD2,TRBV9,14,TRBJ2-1,CASSVGGRFNEQFF,TGTGCCAGCAGCGTCGGGGGGAGATTCAATGAGCAGTTCTTC
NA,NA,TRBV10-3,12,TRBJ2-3,CAISVGTDTQYF,TGTGCCATCAGTGTAGGGACAGATACGCAGTATTTT
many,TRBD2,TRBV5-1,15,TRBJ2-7,CASSLRSGRAEEQYF,TGCGCCAGCAGCTTGCGAAGCGGGAGGGCCGAGGAGCAGTACTTC
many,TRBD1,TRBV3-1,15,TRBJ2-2,CASSHQGVVTGELFF,TGTGCCAGCAGCCATCAGGGGGTGGTCACCGGGGAGCTGTTTTTT